One sample yielded the 18 T cell receptor beta chains listed below, sequenced in a study of OX40 agonist ivuxolimab in advanced cancers. Using immunoSEQ multiplex PCR, the repertoire was profiled, and TCRdb retains in-frame clones only, with some absent. The sample lists some 60,000 clones, roughly nine tenths occurring once. This specimen was CD4+ or CD8+ T cells sorted from blood, taken in a trial of the OX40 agonist ivuxolimab. These receptors were taken from an adult with an advanced solid tumor such as melanoma, head and neck, liver or kidney cancer.

This chain links TRBV7-8 with TRBJ2-5; possible D gene TRBD2, 5 bases. The CDR3 contains 15 residues. Trimming took 3 bases from V and 5 from J, leaving 16 bases between them. In germline, CDR1 is SGHVS, CDR2 FQNEAQ. The CDR3 sequence: CASSFPRRRGETQYF. CDR3 nucleotides: TGTGCCAGCAGCTTTCCCCGTCGCCGAGGGGAGACCCAGTACTTC. The complete variable domain, with remaining parts taken from reference TRBV7-8 and TRBJ2-5, reads GAGVSQSPRYKVAKRGQDVALRCDPISGHVSLFWYQQALGQGPEFLTYFQNEAQLDKSGLPSDRFFAERPEGSVSTLKIQRTQQEDSAVYLCASSFPRRRGETQYFGPGTRLLVL.

This clone was observed a single time. The chain links TRBV30 to TRBJ2-2, with no clear D. With 2 bases removed from V and 12 bases from J, the gap between germline ends came to 10 bases. Per germline, CDR1 GTSNPN and CDR2 SVGIG (reference sequence). The length of the CDR3 is 11 residues. DNA for the CDR3: TGTGCCTGGAGTCCCAGCCGGCAGCTGTTTTTT. Its translation: CAWSPSRQLFF.

This chain connects TRBV11-2 to TRBJ2-7; possibly TRBD1 or TRBD2 for D (5 bases each). The germline V gene encodes CDR1 SGHAT and CDR2 FQNNGV. This CDR3 is 15 amino acids long. Trimming removed 5 bases from V and 3 bases from J, with 17 bases in between. The CDR3 nucleotides read TGTGCCAGCAGCCGGACCGGGACCTCCGTCTACGAGCAGTACTTC. Translated: CASSRTGTSVYEQYF.

The chain combines TRBV7-8 with TRBJ2-7, with 10 bases matching TRBD2. After removal of 6 bases from V and 0 bases from J, the junction contained 5 bases not matched to a gene. Germline CDR1 and CDR2: SGHVS and FQNEAQ. CDR3 length equals 15 residues. The DNA for the CDR3 is TGTGCCAGCAGACGGACTAGCGGATACTCCTACGAGCAGTACTTC. The encoded protein is CASRRTSGYSYEQYF.

This chain links TRBV14 with TRBJ2-1; the match to TRBD2 covers 10 bases. Germline lookup yields CDR1 SGHDN and CDR2 FVKESK. J was trimmed by 4 bases and V by 4 bases; bases with no gene match: 7. The CDR3 contains 16 residues. CDR3 region: CASSRTSGGVYNEQFF. CDR3 coding DNA: TGTGCCAGCAGCCGGACTAGCGGAGGGGTTTACAATGAGCAGTTCTTC.

The CDR3 DNA follows: TGTGCCATCACCACGGGGGGTTCTACCGGGGAGCTGTTTTTT. Amino acid sequence: CAITTGGSTGELFF. The chain couples TRBV10-3 to TRBJ2-2; the match to TRBD2 covers 7 bases. Germline V gene lookup returns CDR1 ENHRY and CDR2 SYGVKD. Losses at the gene ends were 7 bases for V and 5 bases for J; bases not matched to a gene: 7. The CDR3 runs 14 residues.

J is TRBJ2-1 and V is TRBV5-1, with TRBD2 matching 10 bases. Germline V gene sequence: CDR1 SGHRS, CDR2 YFSETQ. CDR3 length equals 14 residues. Trimming cost V 1 base and J 7 bases; bases outside gene matches: 2. In DNA form, the CDR3 reads TGCGCCAGCAGCTTGTCTAGCGGGAGTAATGAGCAGTTCTTC. Amino acids: CASSLSSGSNEQFF.

This rearrangement joins TRBV28 to TRBJ2-1; 10 bases map to TRBD2. The ends lost 5 bases at V and 5 bases at J; junction bases unmatched: 6. Germline V gene sequence: CDR1 MDHEN, CDR2 SYDVKM. The CDR3 spans 15 residues. CDR3 coding DNA: TGTGCCAGCAGTCAAGCGGGAGGGAGGAACAATGAGCAGTTCTTC. As protein: CASSQAGGRNNEQFF.

The sample holds a few counts of this clone. The rearrangement uses TRBV6-5 and TRBJ2-1, with D perhaps matching TRBD1 or TRBD2 (5 bases each). The V end was cut by 6 bases, the J end by 5 bases, with 11 bases between. The germline V gene encodes CDR1 MNHEY and CDR2 SVGAGI. The CDR3 is made up of 13 amino acids. CDR3: CASRRGPNNEQFF. CDR3 nucleotides: TGTGCCAGCAGGAGGGGACCGAACAATGAGCAGTTCTTC.

The chain employs TRBV6-1 and TRBJ2-3; D not certain. The CDR3 consists of 15 residues. V lost 7 bases, J lost 4 bases, and 18 bases lay in between. Germline values: CDR1 MNHNS, CDR2 SASEGT. This chain's CDR3 is CASNRKEVVADTQYF. CDR3 sequence (DNA): TGTGCCAGCAACCGAAAGGAAGTAGTTGCAGATACGCAGTATTTT.

This chain links TRBV18 with TRBJ2-5; D may be TRBD2 (5 bases). The V end lost 3 bases, the J end lost 4 bases, and 12 bases lay between the germline ends. CDR1 is KGHSH and CDR2 is LQKENI in the germline V gene. The CDR3 sequence is 14 residues long. CDR3 sequence (DNA): TGTGCCAGCTCACCCGTGGCGGGCGGAGAGACCCAGTACTTC. Amino acids: CASSPVAGGETQYF.

The rearrangement uses TRBV5-6 and TRBJ1-6; TRBD1 agrees at 11 bases. Germline V lookup: CDR1 SGHDT, CDR2 YYEEEE. Trimming cost V 4 bases and J 7 bases; bases outside gene matches: 10. This CDR3 spans 17 amino acids. CDR3 residues: CASSRRSGQGANSPLHF. The CDR3 region has the DNA TGTGCCAGCAGCCGTCGATCCGGACAGGGGGCAAATTCACCCCTCCACTTT.

The J gene is TRBJ2-7, the V gene TRBV19, with 9 bases fitting TRBD1. CDR1 is LNHDA, CDR2 SQIVND, per germline (reference sequence). This CDR3 comprises 15 residues. V shed 5 bases, J shed 0 bases, and the junction held 5 bases outside the gene matches. The DNA for the CDR3 is TGTGCCAGTAGTCGGACAGGGGCGCTCTCCTACGAGCAGTACTTC. It yields the protein CASSRTGALSYEQYF.

V and J are TRBV7-2 and TRBJ2-5; 8 positions agree with TRBD2. This CDR3 comprises 14 residues. Germline lookup yields CDR1 SGHTA and CDR2 FQGNSA. V shed 5 bases and J 6 bases; nucleotides not matched to a gene: 8. The CDR3: CASSRGGQMKTQYF. The CDR3 nucleotides read TGTGCCAGCAGCCGGGGGGGTCAGATGAAGACCCAGTACTTC.

The chain employs TRBV19 and TRBJ2-3; TRBD2 aligns across 13 bases. The CDR3 has 14 amino acids. Germline CDR1 and CDR2: LNHDA and SQIVND (reference sequence). V was clipped by 5 bases and J by 10 bases; unmatched bases: 6. In DNA, the CDR3 is TGTGCCAGTAGTCCTACTAGCGGGAGGGCCCCGCAGTATTTT. Amino acids: CASSPTSGRAPQYF.

The rearrangement uses TRBV27 and TRBJ2-7; D is tentatively TRBD1 or TRBD2 (5 bases each). Germline assignment: CDR1 MNHEY and CDR2 SMNVEV (reference sequence). The CDR3 loop spans 15 amino acids. Trimming removed 5 bases at V and 4 bases at J, with 18 bases between. The CDR3 protein is CASSPGTRGRYEQYF. In DNA, the CDR3 is TGTGCCAGCAGTCCCGGGACCCGAGGGCGATACGAGCAGTACTTC.

This chain uses TRBV7-8 with TRBJ1-4; TRBD1 might be the D (6 bases). CDR1 and CDR2 from the germline V gene are SGHVS and FQNEAQ. This CDR3 is built from 15 residues. Trimming pared 2 bases from V and 8 bases from J, leaving 15 bases between. The CDR3 is CASSLLGRGREKLFF. Written as DNA, the CDR3 is TGTGCCAGCAGCTTATTGGGCAGGGGTAGGGAAAAACTGTTTTTT.

CDR3 residues: CASTPSGSRTGELFF. The CDR3 DNA sequence: TGTGCCAGCACCCCTAGCGGGAGTCGCACCGGGGAGCTGTTTTTT. This chain joins TRBV6-1 and TRBJ2-2; 10 bases are a match to TRBD2. CDR1 and CDR2 from the germline V gene are MNHNS and SASEGT. J gave up 4 bases and V 7 bases, and 6 bases lay outside the gene matches. This CDR3 is 15 amino acids long.